Listed below are T cell receptor beta chains from one sample, sequenced in a study of T cell clonotyping in hematopoietic cell transplantation. Some clones are missing from TCRdb's copy, which holds only in-frame ones; the method was immunoSEQ multiplex PCR. The sample contains more than 25,000 clones, approximately 94% of which appear only once. The source was peripheral blood mononuclear cells, collected before stem cell transplant. Receptor source: a man in his forties or fifties with acute myeloid leukemia. Some clones in this sample may be carry-over from other donors' samples. The CDR3 runs from the conserved cysteine through the conserved F or W. D genes are given only for firm matches. Clone size, where shown, is once, few, many, or a class for clones that have expanded.

D gene	clone size	J gene	V gene	CDR3 protein	CDR3 DNA
NA	NA	TRBJ1-4	TRBV6-5	CASSYVSGEKLFF	TGTGCCAGCAGTTACGTGTCTGGTGAAAAACTGTTTTTT
NA	NA	TRBJ1-1	TRBV7-9	CASSLQAGETEAFF	TGTGCCAGCAGCTTACAGGCAGGGGAGACTGAAGCTTTCTTT
TRBD1	NA	TRBJ2-7	TRBV30	CAWMTGAPGYEQYF	TGTGCCTGGATGACAGGGGCCCCGGGCTACGAGCAGTACTTC
TRBD1	few	TRBJ1-4	TRBV6-5	CASSYATGVGEKLFF	TGTGCCAGCAGTTACGCTACAGGGGTCGGGGAAAAACTGTTTTTT
TRBD2	NA	TRBJ2-6	TRBV30	CAWSLREGSLSGANVLTF	TGTGCCTGGAGTCTAAGGGAGGGGTCCCTCTCTGGGGCCAACGTCCTGACTTTC
TRBD2	NA	TRBJ2-4	TRBV29-1	CSVTAGVDKNIQYF	TGCAGCGTAACAGCGGGGGTGGACAAAAACATTCAGTACTTC
NA	NA	TRBJ1-1	TRBV19	CASSIWHGNTEAFF	TGTGCCAGTAGTATCTGGCACGGGAACACTGAAGCTTTCTTT
NA	NA	TRBJ1-4	TRBV7-2	CASSIGPAEKLFF	TGTGCCAGCAGCATAGGACCGGCTGAAAAACTGTTTTTT
NA	NA	TRBJ1-3	TRBV28	CASSRGRGNTIYF	TGTGCCAGCAGTAGGGGACGGGGAAACACCATATATTTT
NA	NA	TRBJ2-7	TRBV4-3	CASGSGLSYEQYF	TGCGCCAGCGGTAGCGGCCTTTCCTACGAGCAGTACTTC
TRBD2	NA	TRBJ2-1	TRBV10-3	CAIRGGASGDNEQFF	TGTGCCATCAGGGGGGGGGCTAGCGGGGACAATGAGCAGTTCTTC
NA	NA	TRBJ2-3	TRBV28	CASSLGGQRRDTQYF	TGTGCCAGCAGTCTGGGCGGACAAAGGCGGGATACGCAGTATTTT
TRBD2	NA	TRBJ2-1	TRBV9	CASTVSGGLDEQFF	TGTGCCAGCACCGTTAGCGGGGGGCTGGATGAGCAGTTCTTC
TRBD1	NA	TRBJ2-7	TRBV7-8	CATGDSPYEQYF	TGTGCCACCGGGGACAGTCCCTACGAGCAGTACTTC
NA	NA	TRBJ2-7	TRBV7-6	CASSLVYRSYEQYF	TGTGCCAGCAGCTTAGTATACCGTTCCTACGAGCAGTACTTC
NA	NA	TRBJ2-3	TRBV19	CASSLVFSTDTQYF	TGTGCCAGTAGTTTAGTGTTTAGCACAGATACGCAGTATTTT
NA	NA	TRBJ2-7	TRBV10-2	CASRGQTYEQYF	TGCGCCAGCAGGGGGCAGACCTACGAGCAGTACTTC
TRBD1	NA	TRBJ1-2	TRBV6-6	CASSHDRGTISHGYTF	TGTGCCAGCAGCCACGACAGGGGGACCATTTCCCATGGCTACACCTTC
NA	NA	TRBJ2-1	TRBV14	CASSSGTVYGNEQFF	TGTGCCAGCAGTTCCGGGACCGTCTACGGCAATGAGCAGTTCTTC
NA	NA	TRBJ2-3	TRBV30	CAWTGGSTDTQYF	TGTGCCTGGACCGGTGGCAGCACAGATACGCAGTATTTT
NA	NA	TRBJ2-7	TRBV6-1	CASRQPLYEQYF	TGTGCCAGCAGACAACCGTTATACGAGCAGTACTTC